The clone carrying this T cell receptor (beta chain) has a count of ten or more. TCRs underwent 15 to 25 PCR cycles of amplification with a constant-region primer and V-primer adapter. Via MiXCR, TCRdb re-called the reads, giving one row per CDR3 protein. The sample consists of fewer than 60,000 distinct CDR3 sequences, over 9.5% of them appearing once. The V gene's germline CDR1 is SGHNT and CDR2 YYREEE (reference sequence). The J segment lost 9 bases and the V segment lost 7 bases, leaving 16 bases of the junction unmatched. The CDR3 is 15 residues long. This sample stems from a study of low-dose radiotherapy and immunotherapy resistance in tumors. Study-wide context: Cohort 2, a group dosed every two weeks at 1 Gy per fraction, received 13 Gy in total over 26 weeks. Treatment included intravenous cyclophosphamide dosed at 200 mg/m2 every two weeks, one day before radiation and immunotherapy.

Indicated time point: before trial treatment. Sequenced material: PBMCs, taken before treatment. The genes are TRBV5-4 and TRBJ2-1, with TRBD2 matching 7 bases. The clonotype was recovered from a female donor with ovarian cancer. The CDR3 reads CASFHPGTTQGEQFF. In nucleotides, the CDR3 is TGTGCCAGCTTCCACCCCGGGACTACCCAAGGTGAGCAGTTCTTC.